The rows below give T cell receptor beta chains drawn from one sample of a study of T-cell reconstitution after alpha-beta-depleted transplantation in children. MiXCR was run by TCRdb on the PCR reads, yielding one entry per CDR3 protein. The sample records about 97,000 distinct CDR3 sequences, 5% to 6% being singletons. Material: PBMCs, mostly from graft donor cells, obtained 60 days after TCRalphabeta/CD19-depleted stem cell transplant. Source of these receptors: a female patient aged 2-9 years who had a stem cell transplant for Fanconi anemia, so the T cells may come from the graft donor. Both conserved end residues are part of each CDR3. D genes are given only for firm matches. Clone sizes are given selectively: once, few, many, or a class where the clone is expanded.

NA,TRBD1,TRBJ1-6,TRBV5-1,TGCGCCAGCAGCTTGGGACAGGGGGATTCACCCCTCCACTTT,CASSLGQGDSPLHF
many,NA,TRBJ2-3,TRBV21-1,TGTGCCAGCAGGAAAGAGAGATACGAGGGGTCGAATAGCACAGATACGCAGTATTTT,CASRKERYEGSNSTDTQYF
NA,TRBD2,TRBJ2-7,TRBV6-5,TGTGCCAGCAGTTACGGGCTAGCGGGGCTATTCTCCTACGAGCAGTACTTC,CASSYGLAGLFSYEQYF
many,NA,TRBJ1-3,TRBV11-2,TGTGCCAGCAAAAAGGCGGGGGTCGCTGGAAACACCATATATTTT,CASKKAGVAGNTIYF
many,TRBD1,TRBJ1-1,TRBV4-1,TGCGCCAGCAGCCAACTCGGACGTAGGGGGCGATTGAACACTGAAGCTTTCTTT,CASSQLGRRGRLNTEAFF
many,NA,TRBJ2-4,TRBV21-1,TGTGCCACCCCCGAGCTTATAGCCAAAAACATTCAGTACTTC,CATPELIAKNIQYF
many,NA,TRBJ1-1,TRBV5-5,TGTGCCAGCAGCTTGGAGGAAACTTACACTGAAGCTTTCTTT,CASSLEETYTEAFF
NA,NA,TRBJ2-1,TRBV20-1,TGCAGCGGAGAGGGGGAGGTCGCGTATGAGCAGTTCTTC,CSGEGEVAYEQFF
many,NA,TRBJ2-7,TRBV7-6,TGTGCCAGCAGCTTAGCTGCCACCGGGACGCAAACCTACGAGCAGTACTTC,CASSLAATGTQTYEQYF
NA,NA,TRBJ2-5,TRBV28,TGTGCCAGCAGTTTTTCGAGGTACCAAGAGACCCAGTACTTC,CASSFSRYQETQYF
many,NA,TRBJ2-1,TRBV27,TGTGCCAGCAGTTTAGGGGCGGGAAGCTCCTACAATGAGCAGTTCTTC,CASSLGAGSSYNEQFF
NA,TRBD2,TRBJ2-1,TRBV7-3,TGTGCCAGCAGCCCGACTACCGGGACTAGCGTCTACAATGAGCAGTTCTTC,CASSPTTGTSVYNEQFF
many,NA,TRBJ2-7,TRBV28,TGTGCCAGCAGTCTCTCCCCAAGACATCCCTACGAGCAGTACTTC,CASSLSPRHPYEQYF
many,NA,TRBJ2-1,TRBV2,TGTGCCAGCAGTGAGGTCAGGGGAGCCTACAATGAGCAGTTCTTC,CASSEVRGAYNEQFF
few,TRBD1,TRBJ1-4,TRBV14,TGTGCCAGCAGCCAAGATCCGGGACAGGGAACCGAAAAACTGTTTTTT,CASSQDPGQGTEKLFF
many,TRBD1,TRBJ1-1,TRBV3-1,TGTGCCAGCAGATTGGACAGGGACACTGAAGCTTTCTTT,CASRLDRDTEAFF
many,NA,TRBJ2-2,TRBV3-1,TGTGCCAGCAGCCAAGAGTGGGGGTTCTATTCGAACACCGGGGAGCTGTTTTTT,CASSQEWGFYSNTGELFF
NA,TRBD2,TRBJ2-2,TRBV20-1,TGCAGTGCTCCCCCCCCGTTAGGACGGCGGGAGATCACCGGGGAGCTGTTTTTT,CSAPPPLGRREITGELFF
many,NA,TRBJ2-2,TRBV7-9,TGTGCCAGCAGCTTTTATGCGGGACCCGGGGAGCTGTTTTTT,CASSFYAGPGELFF
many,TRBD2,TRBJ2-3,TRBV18,TGTGCCAGCTCACCAGCGGCTAGCGGGAGTCTTTTAGATACGCAGTATTTT,CASSPAASGSLLDTQYF
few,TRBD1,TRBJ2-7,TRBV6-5,TGTGCCAGCAGTTACTCGATGAAGGGCAGGGGGCGACCCGAGCAGTACTTC,CASSYSMKGRGRPEQYF
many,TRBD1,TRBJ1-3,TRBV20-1,TGCAGTGCTAGGGGGACAGGGCTAGGAAACACCATATATTTT,CSARGTGLGNTIYF
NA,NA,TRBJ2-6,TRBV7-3,TGTGCCAGCAGCCCTCATAGCAGTGGTAGCTCTGGGGCCAACGTCCTGACTTTC,CASSPHSSGSSGANVLTF
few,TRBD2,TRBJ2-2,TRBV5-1,TGCGCCAGCAGATCTAGCGGGAACACCGGGGAGCTGTTTTTT,CASRSSGNTGELFF
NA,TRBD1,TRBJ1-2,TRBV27,TGTGCCAGCAGGCACACAGGGGGAATCCCCTATGGCTACACCTTC,CASRHTGGIPYGYTF
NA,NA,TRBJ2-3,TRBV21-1,TGTGCCAGCAGGGGTTGTGGGGGGGGGAGCACAGATACGCAGTATTTT,CASRGCGGGSTDTQYF
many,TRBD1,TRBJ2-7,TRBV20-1,TGCAGTGCGATGAGGGGGCAGGGGGTGACCTACGAGCAGTACTTC,CSAMRGQGVTYEQYF
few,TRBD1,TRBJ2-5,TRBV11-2,TGTGCCAGCAGCTTAGATTTACGGGCGGGCAGGGGGAAAGAGACCCAGTACTTC,CASSLDLRAGRGKETQYF
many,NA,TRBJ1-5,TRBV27,TGTGCCAGCAGCTACAGGACCAATCAGCCCCAGCATTTT,CASSYRTNQPQHF
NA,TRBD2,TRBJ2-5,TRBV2,TGTGCCAGCACGGGACTAGCAGAAGGGCCCCAGTACTTC,CASTGLAEGPQYF
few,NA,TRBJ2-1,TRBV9,TGTGCCAGCAGCCCCTCTCGGGATGAGCAGTTCTTC,CASSPSRDEQFF
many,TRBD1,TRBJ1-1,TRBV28,TGTGCCAGCAGTTTGGGACAGTTTGAAGCTTTCTTT,CASSLGQFEAFF
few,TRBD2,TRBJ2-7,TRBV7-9,TGTGCCAGCAGCTCGGGCCGACTAGCGGCCGTCCTGGAGCAGTACTTC,CASSSGRLAAVLEQYF
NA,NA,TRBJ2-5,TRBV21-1,TGTGCCAGCAGCAGCATCGGGGATCGCCAAGAGACCCAGTACTTC,CASSSIGDRQETQYF
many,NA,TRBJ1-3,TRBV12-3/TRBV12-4,TGTGCCAGCAGTCGACGGGTAACTGGAAACACCATATATTTT,CASSRRVTGNTIYF
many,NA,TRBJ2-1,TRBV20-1,TGCAGTGCTTGGGAAAATGAGCAGTTCTTC,CSAWENEQFF
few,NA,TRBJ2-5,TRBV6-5,TGTGCCAGCAGCAGGGACCAAGAGACCCAGTACTTC,CASSRDQETQYF
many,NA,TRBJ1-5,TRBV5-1,TGCGCCAGCAGCTTGGAGGCCGGGCCCAATCAGCCCCAGCATTTT,CASSLEAGPNQPQHF
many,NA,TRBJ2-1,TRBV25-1,TGTGCCAGCAGTGAATATTTCGGGGACGAACGATACAATGAGCAGTTCTTC,CASSEYFGDERYNEQFF
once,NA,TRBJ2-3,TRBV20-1,TGCAGTGCTAGGCTAAGCCTCACAGATACGCAGTATTTT,CSARLSLTDTQYF
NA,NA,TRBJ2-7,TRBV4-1,TGCGCCAGCAGCCAAGGAACAGCTTCCTACGAGCAGTACTTC,CASSQGTASYEQYF
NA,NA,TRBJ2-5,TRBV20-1,TGCAGTGCCGAACCGTCCAATACGTGGTGGGGCCAAGAGACCCAGTACTTC,CSAEPSNTWWGQETQYF
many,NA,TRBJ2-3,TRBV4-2,TGTGCCAGCAGCCAAGTCGAGGCAGGGGTAGGCACAGATACGCAGTATTTT,CASSQVEAGVGTDTQYF
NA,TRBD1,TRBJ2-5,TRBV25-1,TGTGCCAGCAGTGAATCTGACAGGGGGCGAGAGACCCAGTACTTC,CASSESDRGRETQYF
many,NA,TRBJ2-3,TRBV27,TGTGCCAGCAGTTTGAGGAATACGCAGTATTTT,CASSLRNTQYF
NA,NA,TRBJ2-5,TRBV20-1,TGCAGTGCTAGATTTCACGCGGGAGAGACCCAGTACTTC,CSARFHAGETQYF
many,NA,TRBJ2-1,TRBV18,TGTGCCAGCTCACCACTAGCGGTATACAATGAGCAGTTCTTC,CASSPLAVYNEQFF
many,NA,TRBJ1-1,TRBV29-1,TGCAGCGTTGTTGAACTGAACACTGAAGCTTTCTTT,CSVVELNTEAFF
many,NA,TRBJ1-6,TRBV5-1,TGCGCCAGCAGCTTGGAACGGACAGTATCACCCCTCCACTTT,CASSLERTVSPLHF
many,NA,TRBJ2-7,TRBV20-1,TGCAGTGCCCCTCCGGGGGATGGTCTCTACGAGCAGTACTTC,CSAPPGDGLYEQYF
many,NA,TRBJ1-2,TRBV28,TGTGCCAGCAGCCGGTTGAACTATGGCTACACCTTC,CASSRLNYGYTF
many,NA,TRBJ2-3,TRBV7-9,TGTGCCAGCAGCTTAGGTTTCAAAACTGGTGCAGATACGCAGTATTTT,CASSLGFKTGADTQYF
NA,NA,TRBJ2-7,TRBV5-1,TGCGCCAGCAGCTTGAGTACGGGTTCCTACGAGCAGTACTTC,CASSLSTGSYEQYF
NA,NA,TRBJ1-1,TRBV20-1,TGCAGTGCTAGACAGCATTCTAACACTGAAGCTTTCTTT,CSARQHSNTEAFF
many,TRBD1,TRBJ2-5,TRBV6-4,TGTGCCAGCAGTGACTCGAAGGGGACAGAAAGACAAGAGACCCAGTACTTC,CASSDSKGTERQETQYF
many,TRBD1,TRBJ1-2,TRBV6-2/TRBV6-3,TGTGCCAGCAGTTACGACAGGGGCAGAATCTATGGCTACACCTTC,CASSYDRGRIYGYTF
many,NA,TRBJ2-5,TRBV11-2,TGTGCCAGCAGCTCAAAATCCGGGACATTCCAAGAGACCCAGTACTTC,CASSSKSGTFQETQYF
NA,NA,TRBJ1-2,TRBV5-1,TGCGCCAGCAGCTTGGGGGAGGCGGCCTATGGCTACACCTTC,CASSLGEAAYGYTF
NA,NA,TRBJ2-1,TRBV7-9,TGTGCCAGTCTAGCGTCTTCCTACAATGAGCAGTTCTTC,CASLASSYNEQFF